This TCR beta chain comes out of a study of graft-versus-host responses after intestinal transplantation. V lost 1 base and J 2 bases, leaving 15 bases between the germline ends. Germline CDR1 reads SGHRS; CDR2 reads YFSETQ. The CDR3 covers 17 residues. Only in-frame clones appear in the TCRdb table, and some are missing; sequencing was by immunoSEQ multiplex PCR. The top ten hold 0.28% of the sample, which has about 90,000 clones, about 88% seen once. Findings and caveats of the study: The authors found GvH clones in recipient marrow, some appearing first in ileum or blood. Association was observed between peak circulating GvH clone levels and early post-transplant HvG declines.

Of note for this clone: Its specificity is not known.

The sequences come from unstimulated CD4+ T cells sorted from spleen or lymph node cells, collected before transplant. This TCR derives from a human donor who was the organ donor for an intestinal transplant. The chain couples TRBV5-1 to TRBJ2-2, with D maybe TRBD2 (5 bases). CDR3 DNA sequence: TGCGCCAGCAGCTTGTACGCTCTGGGAGTAAACACCGGGGAGCTGTTTTTT. As protein: CASSLYALGVNTGELFF.